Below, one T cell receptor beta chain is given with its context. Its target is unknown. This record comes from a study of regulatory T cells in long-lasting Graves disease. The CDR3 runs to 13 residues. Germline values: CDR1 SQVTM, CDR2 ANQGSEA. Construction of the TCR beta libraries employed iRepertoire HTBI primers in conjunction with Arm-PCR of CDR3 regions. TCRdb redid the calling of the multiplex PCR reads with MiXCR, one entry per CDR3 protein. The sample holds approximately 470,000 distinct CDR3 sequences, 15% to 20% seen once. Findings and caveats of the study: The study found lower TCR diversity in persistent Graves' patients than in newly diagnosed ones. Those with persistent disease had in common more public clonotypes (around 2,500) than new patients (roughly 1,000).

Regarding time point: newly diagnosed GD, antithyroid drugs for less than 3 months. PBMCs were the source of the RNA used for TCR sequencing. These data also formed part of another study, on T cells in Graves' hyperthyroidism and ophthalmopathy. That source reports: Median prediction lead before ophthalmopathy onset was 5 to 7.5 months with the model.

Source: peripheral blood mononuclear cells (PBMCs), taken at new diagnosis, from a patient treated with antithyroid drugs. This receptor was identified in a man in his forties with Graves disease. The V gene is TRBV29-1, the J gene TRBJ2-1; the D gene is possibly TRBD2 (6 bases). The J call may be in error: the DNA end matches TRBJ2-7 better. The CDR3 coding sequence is TGCAGCGTTGAAGGTCTGGAGCGGGACGAGCAGTACTTC. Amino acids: CSVEGLERDEQYF.